There are many counts of the clone carrying this T cell receptor beta chain. The target antigen is unknown. These data originate in a study of Graves' ophthalmopathy and Graves' hyperthyroidism. As for the study in general: Peripheral blood sampling preceded any treatment and occurred at initial diagnosis. Study findings and constraints: Ophthalmopathy progression was predicted with 70.59% sensitivity and roughly 74% specificity.

Uncontrolled infections, other autoimmune diseases, pregnancy or lactation barred patients from enrollment. The CDR3 totals 13 residues. Trimming shortened V by 4 bases and J by 5 bases, and 12 bases separated the two germline ends. Germline assignment: CDR1 MNHEY and CDR2 SVGEGT. RNA served as the template for amplifying TCR beta CDR3 regions. Investigators did first-round RT-PCR with HTBI primers, then second-round multiplex PCR. A single record per CDR3 protein comes from TCRdb applying MiXCR to the multiplex PCR reads. In the table there are about 400,000 distinct CDR3 sequences, about 18% of which are singletons.

The specimen sequenced was peripheral blood. The sequence came from a woman in her late teens or twenties with Graves' ophthalmopathy. The V call is TRBV6-2 or TRBV6-3, the J call TRBJ2-7, with D unresolved. DNA of the CDR3: TGTGCCAGCAGTTTGGCTGTGTGGGACGAGCAGTACTTC. Its translation: CASSLAVWDEQYF.